The 13 T cell receptor beta chains below all came from one sample that was sequenced in a study of shared clonotypes between healthy human individuals. Only in-frame clones appear in the TCRdb table, and some are missing; sequencing was by immunoSEQ multiplex PCR. The sample holds some 1 million clones, around 74% seen once. Sequencing used memory CD4+ T cells sorted from blood. Subset reported: CD45RA-negative fraction. These receptors all stem from a man younger than 35 in good health.

The chain recombines TRBV6-5 with TRBJ2-1, with D perhaps TRBD2 (5 bases). This CDR3 spans 15 amino acids. Trimming stripped 4 bases from V and 0 bases from J, with 10 bases between. Germline V gene data show CDR1 as MNHEY and CDR2 as SVGAGI. The CDR3 region is CASSFTSGSYNEQFF. CDR3 coding DNA: TGTGCCAGCAGTTTCACTAGTGGCTCCTACAATGAGCAGTTCTTC.

The chain combines TRBV7-2 with TRBJ2-1, with D unclear. This CDR3 has 17 amino acids. Germline values: CDR1 SGHTA, CDR2 FQGNSA. V was clipped by 3 bases and J by 6 bases, with 21 bases between them. The CDR3 here is CASSFSDPETPRNEQFF. In DNA, the CDR3 is TGTGCCAGCAGCTTCAGCGACCCGGAGACCCCGCGCAATGAGCAGTTCTTC.

Concerning this clone: Additional DNA sequences in this sample encode the identical CDR3. J is TRBJ2-3 and V is TRBV9, with a possible D match to TRBD2 (6 bases). Trimming left V 0 bases short and J 2 bases short, with 10 bases between. The germline gives CDR1 SGDLS, CDR2 YYNGEE. This CDR3 comprises 15 residues. CDR3 coding DNA: TGTGCCAGCAGCGTAGGGCGGGGATCCACAGATACGCAGTATTTT. Amino acids: CASSVGRGSTDTQYF. Full variable domain (rest looked up from reference TRBV9 and TRBJ2-3): DSGVTQTPKHLITATGQRVTLRCSPRSGDLSVYWYQQSLDQGLQFLIQYYNGEERAKGNILERFSAQQFPDLHSELNLSSLELGDSALYFCASSVGRGSTDTQYFGPGTRLTVL.

The sample holds a few counts of this clone. This chain uses TRBV10-1 with TRBJ1-2; 7 bases are shared with TRBD1. CDR3 length: 13 amino acids. Germline loops: CDR1 WNHNN, CDR2 SYGVQD (reference sequence). Unmatched junction bases numbered 5, after V lost 4 bases and J lost 6 bases. CDR3 bases: TGCGCCAGCAGTGTTGACAGGGTGAATGGCTACACCTTC. Its protein product is CASSVDRVNGYTF.

The sample holds one count of this clone. This chain joins TRBV15 and TRBJ2-1; D may be TRBD1 (6 bases). Germline V CDR1 and CDR2: LNHNV, YYDKDF (reference sequence). This CDR3 has 14 amino acids. The V and J ends lost 2 bases and 12 bases respectively, with 17 bases between them. CDR3 sequence reads: CATSRQGYNERQFF. For the CDR3, the DNA is TGTGCCACCAGCAGACAGGGGTACAATGAGCGGCAGTTCTTC.

This clone was detected only once. V gene TRBV7-3 combines with J gene TRBJ2-1; no clear D gene. Trimming removed 1 base from V and 0 bases from J, with 7 bases in between. Germline V gives CDR1 SGHTA, CDR2 FQGTGA. The CDR3 covers 15 residues. CDR3 sequence (DNA): TGTGCCAGCAGCTTAATTTCCAACTCCTACAATGAGCAGTTCTTC. Encoded protein: CASSLISNSYNEQFF.

The chain links TRBV6-6 to TRBJ2-7; tentatively, D is TRBD1 or TRBD2 (5 bases each). Germline CDR1 reads MNHNY; CDR2 reads SVGAGI (reference sequence). The CDR3 runs to 13 residues. Trimming pared 5 bases from V and 0 bases from J, leaving 8 bases between. CDR3 protein: CASSPGASYEQYF. The CDR3 DNA sequence: TGTGCCAGCAGTCCCGGGGCCTCCTACGAGCAGTACTTC.

This clone was seen once. The V and J genes are TRBV5-1 and TRBJ2-3, with 7 nucleotides matching TRBD1. Trimming cost V 4 bases and J 1 base; bases outside gene matches: 9. CDR1 is SGHRS, CDR2 YFSETQ, per germline. The CDR3 is made up of 16 amino acids. CDR3 amino acids: CASSTRQGGGTDTQYF. The CDR3 bases are TGCGCCAGCAGCACCCGACAGGGCGGAGGCACAGATACGCAGTATTTT.

The gene calls are TRBV5-1 and TRBJ2-5; no clear D. The CDR3 consists of 17 residues. Trimming took off 0 bases at V and 4 bases at J, with 19 bases between the two ends. Germline V gene sequence: CDR1 SGHRS, CDR2 YFSETQ. CDR3: CASSLGVAFTKGETQYF. In nucleotides, the CDR3 is TGCGCCAGCAGCTTGGGTGTCGCATTCACTAAGGGAGAGACCCAGTACTTC. The full variable domain, its missing parts supplied by reference TRBV5-1 and TRBJ2-5, is KAGVTQTPRYLIKTRGQQVTLSCSPISGHRSVSWYQQTPGQGLQFLFEYFSETQRNKGNFPGRFSGRQFSNSRSEMNVSTLELGDSALYLCASSLGVAFTKGETQYFGPGTRLLVL.

This chain links TRBV30 with TRBJ1-5, with D perhaps matching TRBD1 (5 bases). This CDR3 contains 14 residues. V was shortened by 5 bases and J by 2 bases, with 13 bases between the two germline ends. The V gene's germline CDR1 is GTSNPN and CDR2 SVGIG (reference sequence). The CDR3 is CAWAVGGRNQPQHF. Here the CDR3 DNA reads TGTGCCTGGGCCGTGGGGGGACGCAATCAGCCCCAGCATTTT.

The rearrangement links TRBV6-5 to TRBJ2-1; D is possibly TRBD1 or TRBD2 (5 bases each). The CDR3 sequence is 14 residues long. V was trimmed by 3 bases and J by 7 bases, leaving 13 bases between them. The germline CDR1 and CDR2 sequences are MNHEY and SVGAGI. The CDR3 sequence: CASSYGIGTNEQFF. Written as DNA, the CDR3 is TGTGCCAGCAGTTATGGTATAGGGACGAATGAGCAGTTCTTC.

The count of this clone is one. The chain carries TRBV9 and TRBJ1-1; D may be TRBD1 (6 bases). Germline CDR1 SGDLS, CDR2 YYNGEE. V was cut by 4 bases and J by 4 bases, with 20 bases left in between. The CDR3 runs to 16 residues. The CDR3 bases are TGTGCCAGCAGCCCTCAGCCGGGGGGCTCTAGCACTGAAGCTTTCTTT. Protein product: CASSPQPGGSSTEAFF.

The genes are TRBV7-9 and TRBJ2-5; D is possibly TRBD2 (6 bases). The germline gives CDR1 SEHNR, CDR2 FQNEAQ (reference sequence). V was cut by 4 bases and J by 2 bases, with 17 bases left in between. This CDR3 region has 16 residues. CDR3 protein: CASSSLTLANQETQYF. The CDR3 DNA follows: TGTGCCAGCAGCTCCCTCACCCTAGCGAATCAAGAGACCCAGTACTTC.